What follows are 4 T cell receptor beta chains derived from one specimen sequenced in a study of blood T cells in healthy people across ages. A second 7 to 11 cycle PCR used barcoded and J-beta primers. One entry per CDR3 protein, called by TCRdb with MiXCR from the 5' RACE reads. Here the sample spans around 710,000 distinct CDR3 sequences, roughly 47% being singletons. What was sequenced was blood. The receptors shown here come from a woman between 55 and 75 years old in good health.

This clonotype was seen ten or more times. The chain joins TRBV7-2 to TRBJ2-7; 8 bases are a match to TRBD1. Germline V gene data show CDR1 as SGHTA and CDR2 as FQGNSA. The junction had 8 bases not matched to a gene; V was cut back by 5 bases and J by 2 bases. The length of the CDR3 is 15 residues. This CDR3 is CASSPGTGQPYEQYF. Written as DNA, the CDR3 is TGTGCCAGCAGCCCTGGGACAGGTCAACCCTACGAGCAGTACTTC.

This rearrangement joins TRBV19 to TRBJ1-2; weak D call: TRBD1 (5 bases). Germline V gene data show CDR1 as LNHDA and CDR2 as SQIVND (reference sequence). V was clipped by 3 bases and J by 5 bases, with 13 bases between them. CDR3 length: 14 amino acids. CDR3 nucleotides: TGTGCCAGTAGTATGCGACAGAACCCGTATGGCTACACCTTC. Protein sequence: CASSMRQNPYGYTF.

The chain recombines TRBV25-1 with TRBJ1-1, with D uncertain. The CDR3 extends over 14 amino acids. V lost 3 bases and J 2 bases, leaving 10 bases between the germline ends. Germline V gene data show CDR1 as MGHDK and CDR2 as SYGVNS. The CDR3 region is CASSDRGLNTEAFF. The CDR3 nucleotides are TGTGCCAGCAGTGACCGGGGTTTAAACACTGAAGCTTTCTTT.

This clonotype showed up just a few times. The CDR3 loop is CASSPIAALNEQFF. CDR3 sequence (DNA): TGTGCCAGCAGTCCTATAGCGGCATTAAATGAGCAGTTCTTC. The rearrangement uses TRBV27 and TRBJ2-1; maybe TRBD2 (6 bases). Per germline, CDR1 MNHEY and CDR2 SMNVEV (reference sequence). V was clipped by 5 bases and J by 7 bases, with 15 bases between them. The CDR3 is 14 residues long.